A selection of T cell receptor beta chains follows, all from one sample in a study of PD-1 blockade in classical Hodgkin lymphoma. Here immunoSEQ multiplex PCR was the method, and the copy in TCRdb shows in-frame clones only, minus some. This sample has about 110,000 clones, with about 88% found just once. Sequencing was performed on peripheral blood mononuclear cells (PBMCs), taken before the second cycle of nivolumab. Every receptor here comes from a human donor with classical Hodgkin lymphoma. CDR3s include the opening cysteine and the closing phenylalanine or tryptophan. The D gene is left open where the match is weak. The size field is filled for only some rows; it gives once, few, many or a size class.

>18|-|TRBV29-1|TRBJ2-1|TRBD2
TGCAGCGTTCTTTCTAGCGGGAGAAAGTGGTTTTCCTACAATGAGCAGTTCTTC
CSVLSSGRKWFSYNEQFF
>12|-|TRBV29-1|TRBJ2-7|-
TGCAGCGTTCAGGGGGGGCCCTACGAGCAGTACTTC
CSVQGGPYEQYF
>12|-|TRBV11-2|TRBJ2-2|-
TGTGCCAGCAGCTTAAACCGTGGGGAGCTGTTTTTT
CASSLNRGELFF
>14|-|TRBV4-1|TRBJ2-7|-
TGCGCCAGCAGCAACGGACTTCGCCCCTACGAGCAGTACTTC
CASSNGLRPYEQYF
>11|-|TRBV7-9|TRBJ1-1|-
TGTGCCAGCAAACGTAACACTGAAGCTTTCTTT
CASKRNTEAFF
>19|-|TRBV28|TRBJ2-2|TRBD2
TGTGCCAGCAGTTTTGGCCTAGCGGGAACCAATCGATACACCGGGGAGCTGTTTTTT
CASSFGLAGTNRYTGELFF
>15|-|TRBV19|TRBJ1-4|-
TGTGCCAGTAGTATAGGAGGAGGGATCGAAGAAAAACTGTTTTTT
CASSIGGGIEEKLFF
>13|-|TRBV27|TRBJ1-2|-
TGTGCCAGCAGATCAGGGGCTAACTATGGCTACACCTTC
CASRSGANYGYTF
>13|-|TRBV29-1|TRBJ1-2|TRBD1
TGCAGCGTTGAGGGACAGGGTCGATATGGCTACACCTTC
CSVEGQGRYGYTF
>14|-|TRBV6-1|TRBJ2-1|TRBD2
TGTGCCAGCAGTGAGGGACTAGTGGTCGGTGAGCAGTTCTTC
CASSEGLVVGEQFF
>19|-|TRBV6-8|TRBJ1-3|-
TGTGCCAGCAGTTACGGTGGGGAGGCAAGCCGAAAATCTGGAAACACCATATATTTT
CASSYGGEASRKSGNTIYF
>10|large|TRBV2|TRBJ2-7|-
TGTGCCAGCAGTGGACTCGAGCAGTACTTC
CASSGLEQYF
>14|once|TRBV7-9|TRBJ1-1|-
TGTGCCAGCAGCCTAGGGGGGGTGAACACTGAAGCTTTCTTT
CASSLGGVNTEAFF
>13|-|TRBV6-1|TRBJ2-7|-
TGTGCCAGCAGTGGGGAACAGGGCTACGAGCAGTACTTC
CASSGEQGYEQYF
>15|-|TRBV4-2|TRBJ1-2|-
TGTGCCAGCAGCCAAGACGAGGGGACCATTTATGGCTACACCTTC
CASSQDEGTIYGYTF
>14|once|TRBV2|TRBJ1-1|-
TGTGCCAGCAGTGAAGCAGCAGGCTTGACTGAAGCTTTCTTT
CASSEAAGLTEAFF